This T cell receptor (beta chain) was found in a study of blood T cell repertoires in COVID-19. How the authors handled the data: Cell counts per sample came from amplifying reference gene primers. The assay was immunoSEQ multiplex PCR, and TCRdb's table has in-frame clones only and misses some. V and J calls and clone size are those listed in that table; D and trimming were worked out from the DNA. This sample has some 53,000 clones, with less than 95% found just once. The CDR3 sequence is 13 residues long. Trimming pared 4 bases from V and 8 bases from J, leaving 15 bases between. Germline assignment: CDR1 SGHRS and CDR2 YFSETQ. This clone has a handful of counts.

The TCR originated in a human donor in a cohort sampled during active COVID-19. Sequences were obtained from peripheral blood. The chain has TRBV5-1 and TRBJ1-2, with D possibly TRBD1 on 6 matching bases. DNA for the CDR3: TGCGCCAGCAGCCTTGGGGGCGCCCCGGGCTACACCTTC. Its protein is CASSLGGAPGYTF.